Described below is a single TCR beta chain sequence and its context. The sample comes from a study of breast tumors, draining lymph nodes, adjacent tissues. TCRdb recomputed calls from the multiplex PCR reads with MiXCR, one row per CDR3 protein. Among tens of thousands of distinct CDR3 sequences listed, around 55% were seen once. The CDR3 runs to 14 residues. J was trimmed by 5 bases and V by 5 bases; bases with no gene match: 8. The germline V gene encodes CDR1 SQVTM and CDR2 ANQGSEA. The chain couples TRBV29-1 to TRBJ1-4; 7 nucleotides line up with TRBD1. The specimen sequenced was breast tumor tissue. The clonotype originates from a female donor with breast cancer. Some clones in this sample may be carry-over from other donors' samples. The CDR3 DNA is TGCAGCGTTACCCCAGGGGGAGCCAATGAAAAACTGTTTTTT. Its protein is CSVTPGGANEKLFF.